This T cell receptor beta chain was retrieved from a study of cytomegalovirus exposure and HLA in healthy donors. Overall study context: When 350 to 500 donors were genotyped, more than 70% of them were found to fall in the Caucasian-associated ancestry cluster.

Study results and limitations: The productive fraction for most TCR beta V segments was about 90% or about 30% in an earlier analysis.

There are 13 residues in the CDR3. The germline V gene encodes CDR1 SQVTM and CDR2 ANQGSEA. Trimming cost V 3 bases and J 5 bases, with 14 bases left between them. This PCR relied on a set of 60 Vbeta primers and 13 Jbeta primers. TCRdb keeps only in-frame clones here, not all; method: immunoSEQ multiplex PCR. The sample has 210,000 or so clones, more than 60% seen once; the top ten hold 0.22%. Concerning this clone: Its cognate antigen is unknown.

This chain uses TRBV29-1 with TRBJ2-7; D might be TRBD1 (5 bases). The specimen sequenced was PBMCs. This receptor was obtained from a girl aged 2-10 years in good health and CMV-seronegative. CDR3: CSVDKGRADEQYF. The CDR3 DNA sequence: TGCAGCGTTGACAAGGGCAGGGCTGACGAGCAGTACTTC.